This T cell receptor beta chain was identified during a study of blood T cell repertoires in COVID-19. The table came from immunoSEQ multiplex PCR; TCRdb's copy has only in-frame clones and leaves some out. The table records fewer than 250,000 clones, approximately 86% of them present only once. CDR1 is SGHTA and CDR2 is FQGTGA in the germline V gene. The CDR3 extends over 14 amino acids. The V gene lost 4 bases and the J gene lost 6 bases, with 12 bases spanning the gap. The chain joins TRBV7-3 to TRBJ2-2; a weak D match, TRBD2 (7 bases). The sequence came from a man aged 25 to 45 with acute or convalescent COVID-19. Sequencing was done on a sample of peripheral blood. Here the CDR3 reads CASSSGGPPGELFF. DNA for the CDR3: TGTGCCAGCAGCTCCGGGGGGCCGCCCGGGGAGCTGTTTTTT. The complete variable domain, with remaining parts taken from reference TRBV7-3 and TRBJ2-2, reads GAGVSQTPSNKVTEKGKYVELRCDPISGHTALYWYRQSLGQGPEFLIYFQGTGAADDSGLPNDRFFAVRPEGSVSTLKIQRTERGDSAVYLCASSSGGPPGELFFGEGSRLTVL.